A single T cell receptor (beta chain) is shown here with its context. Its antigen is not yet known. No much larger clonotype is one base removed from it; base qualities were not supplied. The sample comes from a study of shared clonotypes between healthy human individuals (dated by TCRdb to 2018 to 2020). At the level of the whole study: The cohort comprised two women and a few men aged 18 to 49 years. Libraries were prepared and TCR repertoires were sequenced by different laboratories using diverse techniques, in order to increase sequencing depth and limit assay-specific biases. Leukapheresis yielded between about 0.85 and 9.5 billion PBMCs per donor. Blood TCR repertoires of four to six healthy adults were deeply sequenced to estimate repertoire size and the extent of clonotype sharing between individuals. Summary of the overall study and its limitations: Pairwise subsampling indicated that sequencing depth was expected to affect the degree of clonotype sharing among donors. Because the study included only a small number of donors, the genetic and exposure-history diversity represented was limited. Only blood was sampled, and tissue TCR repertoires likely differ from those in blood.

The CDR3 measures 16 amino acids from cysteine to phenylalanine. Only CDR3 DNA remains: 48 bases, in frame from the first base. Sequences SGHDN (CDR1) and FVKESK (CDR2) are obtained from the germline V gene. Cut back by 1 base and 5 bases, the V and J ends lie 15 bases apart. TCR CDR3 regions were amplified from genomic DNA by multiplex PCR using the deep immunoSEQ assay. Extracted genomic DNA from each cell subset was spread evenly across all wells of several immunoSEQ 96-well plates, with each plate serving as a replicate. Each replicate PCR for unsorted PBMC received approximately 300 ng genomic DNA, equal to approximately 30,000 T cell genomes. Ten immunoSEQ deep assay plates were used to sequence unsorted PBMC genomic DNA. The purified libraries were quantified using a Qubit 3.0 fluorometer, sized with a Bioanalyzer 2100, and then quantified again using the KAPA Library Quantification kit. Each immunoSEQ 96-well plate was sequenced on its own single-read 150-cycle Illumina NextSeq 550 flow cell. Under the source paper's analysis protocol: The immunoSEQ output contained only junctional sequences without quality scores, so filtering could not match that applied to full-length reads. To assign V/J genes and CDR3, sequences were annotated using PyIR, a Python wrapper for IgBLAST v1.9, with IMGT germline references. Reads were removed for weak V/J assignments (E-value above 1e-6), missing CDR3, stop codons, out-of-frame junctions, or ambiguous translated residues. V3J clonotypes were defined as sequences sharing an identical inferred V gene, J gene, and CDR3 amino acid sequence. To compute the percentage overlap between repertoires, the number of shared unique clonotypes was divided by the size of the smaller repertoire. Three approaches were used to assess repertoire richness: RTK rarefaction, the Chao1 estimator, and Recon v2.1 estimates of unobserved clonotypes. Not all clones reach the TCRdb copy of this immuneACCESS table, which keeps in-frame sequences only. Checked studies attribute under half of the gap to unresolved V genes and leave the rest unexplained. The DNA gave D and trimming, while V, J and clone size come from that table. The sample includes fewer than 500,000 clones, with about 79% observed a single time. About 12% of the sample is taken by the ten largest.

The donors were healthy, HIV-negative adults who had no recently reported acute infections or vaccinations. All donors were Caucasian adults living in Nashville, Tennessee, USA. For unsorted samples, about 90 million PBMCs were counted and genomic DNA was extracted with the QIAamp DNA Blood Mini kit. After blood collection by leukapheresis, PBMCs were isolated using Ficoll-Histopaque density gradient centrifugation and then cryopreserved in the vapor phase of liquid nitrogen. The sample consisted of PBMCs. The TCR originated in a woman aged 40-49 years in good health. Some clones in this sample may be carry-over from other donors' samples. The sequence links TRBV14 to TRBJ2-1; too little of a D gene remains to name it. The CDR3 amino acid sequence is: CASSQGLLFVDNEQFF. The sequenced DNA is TGTGCCAGCAGCCAAGGGCTACTTTTTGTTGACAATGAGCAGTTCTTC.